This T cell receptor (beta chain) stems from a study of cytomegalovirus exposure and HLA in healthy donors. The sample holds one count of this clone. V lost 0 bases and J lost 3, with 7 bases in between. CDR3 length: 14 amino acids. Germline V CDR1 and CDR2: MNHEY, SVGAGI. The repertoire was sequenced with immunoSEQ multiplex PCR; TCRdb's copy has only in-frame clones and lacks some. Of 100,000 to 150,000 clones listed, roughly 91% are singletons. V gene TRBV6-5 combines with J gene TRBJ2-3, with no clear D. This TCR was recovered from a man younger than 40 in good health and CMV-seronegative. Sequencing was carried out using PBMCs. The CDR3 protein is CASSYSYETDTQYF. CDR3 nucleotide sequence: TGTGCCAGCAGTTACTCCTATGAGACAGATACGCAGTATTTT.